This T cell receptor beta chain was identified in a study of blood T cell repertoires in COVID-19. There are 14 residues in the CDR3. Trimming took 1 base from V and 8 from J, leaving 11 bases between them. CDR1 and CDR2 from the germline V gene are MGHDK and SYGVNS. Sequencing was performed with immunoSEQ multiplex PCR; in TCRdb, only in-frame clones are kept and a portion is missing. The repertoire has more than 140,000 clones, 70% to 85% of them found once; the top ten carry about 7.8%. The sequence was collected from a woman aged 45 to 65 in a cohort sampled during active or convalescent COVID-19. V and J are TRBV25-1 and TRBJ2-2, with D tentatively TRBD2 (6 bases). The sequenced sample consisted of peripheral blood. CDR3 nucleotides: TGTGCCAGCAGTGAATCCGGGGGAGAGGGGGAGCTGTTTTTT. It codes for CASSESGGEGELFF.